This TCR beta chain was observed in a study of cytomegalovirus exposure and HLA in healthy donors. About the study: Within the Caucasian-associated ancestry cluster were roughly 81% of the roughly 360 genotyped donors.

Broader study findings: A highly shared variant cluster was judged a likely technical artifact. In an earlier analysis, in 587 donors, most V segments appeared productive either ~90% or ~30% of the time.

Remarks on this clone: Its cognate antigen is unknown.

In germline, CDR1 is SGHAT, CDR2 FQNNGV. The CDR3 is 16 amino acids. The V and J ends lost 5 bases and 5 bases, in that order; junction bases with no gene match: 10. PCR used 60 Vbeta primers and 13 Jbeta primers. Measured with immunoSEQ multiplex PCR; TCRdb has only the in-frame clones, and not every one. The sample has around 90,000 clones, 55% to 65% seen once. The genes are TRBV11-2 and TRBJ2-3, with TRBD2 matching 10 bases. The clonotype comes from a human donor in good health. Sequencing was carried out using PBMCs. CDR3 region: CASSRRRAGGRDTQYF. The CDR3 DNA reads TGTGCCAGCAGCCGAAGGCGAGCGGGGGGGAGAGATACGCAGTATTTT.